The 30 T cell receptor beta chains below all came from one sample that was sequenced in a study of blood T cell repertoires in COVID-19. Repertoires were generated with immunoSEQ multiplex PCR, while TCRdb's copy carries only in-frame clones and drops some. The sample includes about 250,000 clones, more than 70% of them seen just once. The sequenced material came from peripheral blood. The receptors stem from a man aged 35 to 55 with active or convalescent COVID-19.

J is TRBJ2-7 and V is TRBV4-2; D may be TRBD1 (5 bases). The germline V gene encodes CDR1 LGHNA and CDR2 YNFKEQ. Trimming stripped 0 bases from V and 3 bases from J, with 9 bases between. There are 14 residues in the CDR3. This CDR3 reads CASSQEGLDYEQYF. CDR3 nucleotide sequence: TGTGCCAGCAGCCAAGAGGGGCTAGACTACGAGCAGTACTTC.

The chain couples TRBV4-2 to TRBJ1-1; 7 nucleotides match TRBD1. V was clipped by 1 base and J by 4 bases; unmatched bases: 3. The CDR3 has 14 residues. The germline V gene encodes CDR1 LGHNA and CDR2 YNFKEQ. CDR3 DNA: TGTGCCAGCAGCCAAGTGGAGGGGGCCACTGAAGCTTTCTTT. Protein: CASSQVEGATEAFF.

Here the CDR3 reads CASGTGVGNEQFF. The CDR3 nucleotides are TGTGCCAGTGGGACAGGGGTGGGTAATGAGCAGTTCTTC. This sequence joins TRBV6-6 and TRBJ2-1, with 10 bases identical to TRBD1. CDR1 and CDR2 from the germline V gene are MNHNY and SVGAGI (reference sequence). The CDR3 is 13 residues long. Unmatched junction bases numbered 6, after V lost 9 bases and J lost 7 bases.

The chain uses TRBV4-3 and TRBJ1-2; D is possibly TRBD1 (5 bases). Trimming pared 0 bases from V and 5 bases from J, leaving 16 bases between. Germline loops: CDR1 LGHNA, CDR2 YSLEER. The CDR3 is made up of 16 amino acids. DNA of the CDR3: TGCGCCAGCAGCCAAGAAGCAGGGCCTTCTAGATATGGCTACACCTTC. Translated, it gives CASSQEAGPSRYGYTF.

The chain couples TRBV11-3 to TRBJ2-3, with 8 bases that match TRBD1. The trim removed 0 bases at V and 5 bases at J, leaving 4 bases unmatched. Germline V lookup: CDR1 SGHNT, CDR2 YENEEA. There are 15 residues in the CDR3. The CDR3 DNA reads as TGTGCCAGCAGCTTAGAAGGACAGGGTCAAGATACGCAGTATTTT. This encodes CASSLEGQGQDTQYF.

The J gene is TRBJ2-7, the V gene TRBV6-1, with TRBD2 identical over 7 bases. This CDR3 spans 13 amino acids. The germline V gene encodes CDR1 MNHNS and CDR2 SASEGT. V shed 6 bases, J shed 6 bases, and the junction held 8 bases outside the gene matches. The CDR3 bases are TGTGCCAGCAGACAACTACTAGCGCCCGAGCAGTACTTC. Protein sequence: CASRQLLAPEQYF.

The V and J genes are TRBV5-4 and TRBJ2-1; 10 bases fit TRBD2. The V gene's germline CDR1 is SGHNT and CDR2 YYREEE (reference sequence). The V segment lost 4 bases and the J segment 8 bases; nucleotides outside the gene matches: 12. The CDR3 covers 16 residues. The CDR3 DNA reads TGTGCCAGCAGCCCACCAAGGCTAGCGGGAGTTCATGAGCAGTTCTTC. The encoded protein is CASSPPRLAGVHEQFF.

The rearrangement joins TRBV19 to TRBJ1-6, with a tentative D call TRBD1 (5 bases). Germline V gives CDR1 LNHDA, CDR2 SQIVND (reference sequence). The CDR3 loop spans 14 amino acids. Trimming removed 4 bases at V and 7 bases at J, with 11 bases between. The CDR3 DNA is TGTGCCAGTAGTACGAACGGGGGGAATTCACCCCTCCACTTT. Translation: CASSTNGGNSPLHF.

The V and J genes are TRBV30 and TRBJ2-2; tentatively, D is TRBD2 (6 bases). V lost 0 bases and J lost 4, with 12 bases in between. CDR1 and CDR2 (germline): GTSNPN, SVGIG (reference sequence). CDR3 length equals 15 residues. Here the CDR3 DNA reads TGTGCCTGGAGTGTAGGGCTAGCGACCACCGGGGAGCTGTTTTTT. Translated: CAWSVGLATTGELFF.

The V gene is TRBV6-1, the J gene TRBJ2-1; 12 bases align to TRBD2. The CDR3 is 17 residues long. Germline V gene data show CDR1 as MNHNS and CDR2 as SASEGT. Trimming took 1 base from V and 7 from J; bases not matched to a gene: 8. CDR3 in amino acids: CASSEGQGLAGGNEQFF. In DNA form, the CDR3 reads TGTGCCAGCAGTGAAGGGCAGGGTCTAGCGGGAGGGAATGAGCAGTTCTTC.

The V call is TRBV6-5, the J call TRBJ2-7, with TRBD1 as a possible D gene (5 bases). CDR1 is MNHEY, CDR2 SVGAGI, per germline. The CDR3 loop spans 14 amino acids. With 4 bases removed from V and 3 bases from J, the gap between germline ends came to 13 bases. The CDR3 protein is CASSFDRQFYEQYF. For the CDR3, the DNA is TGTGCCAGCAGTTTCGACAGACAGTTCTACGAGCAGTACTTC.

This chain links TRBV6-6 with TRBJ2-7; maybe TRBD1 (5 bases). From germline, CDR1 is MNHNY and CDR2 SVGAGI (reference sequence). This CDR3 comprises 17 residues. Trimming cost V 5 bases and J 6 bases, with 26 bases left between them. The CDR3 spells CASSPKGEPRPTSEQYF. DNA of the CDR3: TGTGCCAGCAGTCCCAAAGGGGAACCAAGGCCCACTTCCGAGCAGTACTTC.

The chain links TRBV5-5 to TRBJ2-5; a weak D match, TRBD2 (7 bases). This CDR3 region has 15 residues. Trimming removed 0 bases at V and 1 base at J, with 10 bases between. In germline, CDR1 is SGHKS, CDR2 YYEKEE (reference sequence). For the CDR3, the DNA is TGTGCCAGCAGCTTGGTAGGGGGGGGCCAAGAGACCCAGTACTTC. As protein: CASSLVGGGQETQYF. The entire variable domain, with the rest obtained from reference TRBV5-5 and TRBJ2-5, is as follows: DAGVTQSPTHLIKTRGQQVTLRCSPISGHKSVSWYQQVLGQGPQFIFQYYEKEERGRGNFPDRFSARQFPNYSSELNVNALLLGDSALYLCASSLVGGGQETQYFGPGTRLLVL.

The CDR3 DNA sequence: TGTGCCTGGAGTGCGGGACAGGGAACCGAGCAGTACTTC. Its protein is CAWSAGQGTEQYF. The chain carries TRBV30 and TRBJ2-7; 9 bases fit TRBD1. Unmatched junction bases numbered 4, after V lost 1 base and J lost 6 bases. Germline V gene data show CDR1 as GTSNPN and CDR2 as SVGIG (reference sequence). This CDR3 is built from 13 residues.

This clone turned up a few times. The chain joins TRBV20-1 to TRBJ2-3; 7 bases map to TRBD1. The CDR3 is 13 amino acids. Germline V gives CDR1 DFQATT, CDR2 SNEGSKA (reference sequence). The V and J ends lost 3 bases and 5 bases, in that order; junction bases with no gene match: 5. This CDR3 reads CSASLTGVDTQYF. In DNA form, the CDR3 reads TGCAGTGCTAGTCTCACAGGGGTAGATACGCAGTATTTT.

Of note for this clone: In this CDR3 the conserved last residue, phenylalanine or tryptophan, is missing, so a read error is likely. Because the CDR3's place on the DNA is in doubt, the DNA is left out and the CDR3 is given as listed by TCRdb. V usage is TRBV30 and J usage is TRBJ1-4; the table calls TRBD1, which could not be checked here. Germline V gives CDR1 GTSNPN, CDR2 SVGIG (reference sequence). Both ends counted, the CDR3 spans 12 residues. The CDR3 reads CAWSPGTTDCGI.

The chain is built from TRBV6-5 and TRBJ1-4, with 8 bases matching TRBD1. CDR1 is MNHEY, CDR2 SVGAGI, per germline. V trimming: 6 bases; J trimming: 6 bases; junction bases outside the gene matches: 6. This CDR3 is 14 amino acids long. CDR3 sequence reads: CASSPQGGDEKLFF. Here the CDR3 DNA reads TGTGCCAGCAGCCCACAGGGGGGCGATGAAAAACTGTTTTTT.

The CDR3 spells CASTNPGQGTGTEAFF. The CDR3 region has the DNA TGTGCCAGCACCAACCCGGGACAGGGGACGGGCACTGAAGCTTTCTTT. V and J are TRBV2 and TRBJ1-1; TRBD1 matches at 10 bases. Losses at the gene ends were 7 bases for V and 4 bases for J; bases not matched to a gene: 12. Per germline, CDR1 SNHLY and CDR2 FYNNEI. CDR3 size: 16 residues.

The CDR3 here is CATSRGRHEKLFF. The CDR3 nucleotides read TGTGCCACCAGCAGAGGGCGGCATGAAAAACTGTTTTTT. The rearrangement links TRBV15 to TRBJ1-4; D call uncertain. Germline CDR1 LNHNV, CDR2 YYDKDF (reference sequence). The CDR3 covers 13 residues. V was pared by 1 base and J by 6 bases, with 6 bases between.

V usage is TRBV4-1 and J usage is TRBJ2-7; D is unresolved. Germline V gene data show CDR1 as MGHRA and CDR2 as YSYEKL. The CDR3 totals 15 residues. V was shortened by 1 base and J by 0 bases, with 10 bases between the two germline ends. The DNA of the CDR3 is TGCGCCAGCAGCCAAGCGTCTCTTAGCTCCTACGAGCAGTACTTC. Protein sequence: CASSQASLSSYEQYF.

The chain joins TRBV7-2 to TRBJ2-7; 9 positions agree with TRBD1. J gave up 5 bases and V 8 bases, and 10 bases lay outside the gene matches. Germline assignment: CDR1 SGHTA and CDR2 FQGNSA. The CDR3 totals 14 residues. The CDR3 coding sequence is TGTGCCAGCCAGGGACAGGGAGGATGGGACGAGCAGTACTTC. This encodes CASQGQGGWDEQYF.

The J gene is TRBJ1-5, the V gene TRBV19, with 12 bases fitting TRBD1. Germline V gene lookup returns CDR1 LNHDA and CDR2 SQIVND (reference sequence). V lost 5 bases, J lost 7 bases, and 9 bases stayed unmatched. This CDR3 spans 16 amino acids. In nucleotides, the CDR3 is TGTGCCAGTAGTCGTGGGACAGGGGGCGCGGGGCAGCCCCAGCATTTT. It specifies CASSRGTGGAGQPQHF. Variable domain in full (rest from reference TRBV19 and TRBJ1-5): DGGITQSPKYLFRKEGQNVTLSCEQNLNHDAMYWYRQDPGQGLRLIYYSQIVNDFQKGDIAEGYSVSREKKESFPLTVTSAQKNPTAFYLCASSRGTGGAGQPQHFGDGTRLSIL.

The rearrangement links TRBV28 to TRBJ2-7; TRBD1 agrees at 10 bases. Germline loops: CDR1 MDHEN, CDR2 SYDVKM. Trimming took 0 bases from V and 5 from J; bases not matched to a gene: 4. This CDR3 is 15 amino acids long. This chain's CDR3 is CASSLWGQGSHEQYF. The CDR3 DNA sequence: TGTGCCAGCAGTTTATGGGGACAGGGGAGCCACGAGCAGTACTTC.

The chain uses TRBV5-6 and TRBJ1-2; D gene uncertain. The CDR3 is made up of 13 amino acids. The ends were cut back, 1 base at V and 8 bases at J, with 12 bases in the middle. Looked up from germline, CDR1 is SGHDT and CDR2 is YYEEEE. The CDR3, as DNA: TGTGCCAGCAGCTTGCGAGGGTCACGCGGCTACACCTTC. Residues: CASSLRGSRGYTF.

V usage is TRBV30 and J usage is TRBJ1-1; D call uncertain. With 5 bases removed from V and 5 bases from J, the gap between germline ends came to 12 bases. CDR3 size: 12 residues. Per germline, CDR1 GTSNPN and CDR2 SVGIG (reference sequence). The CDR3 loop is CAWDPRGTEAFF. The CDR3 DNA reads as TGTGCCTGGGACCCCCGCGGAACTGAAGCTTTCTTT.

J is TRBJ1-5 and V is TRBV18, with 11 bases that match TRBD1. V shed 2 bases and J 7 bases; nucleotides not matched to a gene: 13. CDR3 length: 18 residues. CDR1 KGHSH and CDR2 LQKENI come from the germline V gene. The CDR3 sequence is CASSPTPPGQGVVQPQHF. The CDR3, as DNA: TGTGCCAGCTCACCAACCCCTCCGGGACAGGGGGTGGTGCAGCCCCAGCATTTT. Together with reference TRBV18 and TRBJ1-5, the CDR3 gives the full variable domain: NAGVMQNPRHLVRRRGQEARLRCSPMKGHSHVYWYRQLPEEGLKFMVYLQKENIIDESGMPKERFSAEFPKEGPSILRIQQVVRGDSAAYFCASSPTPPGQGVVQPQHFGDGTRLSIL.

The rearrangement links TRBV4-1 to TRBJ2-1, with 8 nucleotides matching TRBD2. V was pared by 4 bases and J by 3 bases, with 5 bases of the junction left unmatched. The CDR3 length is 15 residues. Germline-derived CDR1 and CDR2 are MGHRA and YSYEKL. The CDR3 region is CASSLLAGGYNEQFF. The CDR3 DNA reads as TGCGCCAGCAGCCTCCTCGCGGGGGGCTACAATGAGCAGTTCTTC.

This clone turned up a few times. The chain has TRBV3-1 (or the pseudogene TRBV3-2) and TRBJ2-5; TRBD2 aligns across 8 bases. V was clipped by 8 bases and J by 0 bases; unmatched bases: 5. Germline-derived CDR1 and CDR2 are LGHDT and YNNKEL (reference sequence). The CDR3 is 14 residues long. The CDR3 spells CASLRGGHQETQYF. In nucleotides, the CDR3 is TGTGCCAGCCTCCGGGGGGGCCACCAAGAGACCCAGTACTTC.

The chain employs TRBV19 and TRBJ1-1, with no clear D. The CDR3 length is 12 residues. Trimming shortened V by 6 bases and J by 3 bases, and 8 bases separated the two germline ends. The germline V gene encodes CDR1 LNHDA and CDR2 SQIVND (reference sequence). The DNA of the CDR3 is TGTGCCAGTAGGGGGAGAGACACTGAAGCTTTCTTT. Protein: CASRGRDTEAFF.

The CDR3 DNA sequence: TGTGCCAGCAGCCAAAAAACAGGCTACGAGCAGTACTTC. Translated: CASSQKTGYEQYF. This chain uses TRBV4-2 with TRBJ2-7; D may be TRBD1 (5 bases). Between the trimmed V and J ends, which lost 2 bases and 3 bases, there was a span of 8 bases. The germline gives CDR1 LGHNA, CDR2 YNFKEQ. CDR3 length: 13 residues.